Shown below are 24 T cell receptor beta chains from a single sample sequenced in a study of shared T cell receptors in the human thymus. Profiled with immunoSEQ multiplex PCR; TCRdb holds only in-frame clones, not every one. The sample lists roughly 500,000 clones, roughly 74% occurring once. These same records also appear under a second study, on human thymus T cells.

The sample was thymocytes. These receptors all come from a boy in the first two years of life with a congenital heart defect.

The chain links TRBV19 to TRBJ2-3, with D possibly TRBD2 on 6 matching bases. Trimming took off 3 bases at V and 0 bases at J, with 10 bases between the two ends. Per germline, CDR1 LNHDA and CDR2 SQIVND (reference sequence). The CDR3 is made up of 15 amino acids. CDR3 residues: CASSIGRGSTDTQYF. The CDR3 DNA reads as TGTGCCAGTAGTATCGGGCGGGGAAGCACAGATACGCAGTATTTT.

The chain is built from TRBV28 and TRBJ2-7; TRBD2 matches 8 bases. V lost 5 bases and J lost 4; bases outside the gene matches: 16. This CDR3 region has 17 residues. Germline CDR1 is MDHEN and CDR2 is SYDVKM. The CDR3 DNA sequence: TGTGCCAGCAGTCCCTCCCCCAGCGGGAGAGAGGTGTACGAGCAGTACTTC. Translation gives CASSPSPSGREVYEQYF.

The CDR3: CASSAGEGPTYEQYF. The CDR3 DNA is TGTGCCAGCAGCGCGGGGGAGGGCCCCACCTACGAGCAGTACTTC. The chain couples TRBV11-2 to TRBJ2-7; 7 positions agree with TRBD2. The V segment lost 5 bases and the J segment 2 bases; nucleotides outside the gene matches: 9. The CDR3 runs to 15 residues. CDR1 SGHAT and CDR2 FQNNGV come from the germline V gene. Complete variable domain (other parts from reference TRBV11-2 and TRBJ2-7): EAGVAQSPRYKIIEKRQSVAFWCNPISGHATLYWYQQILGQGPKLLIQFQNNGVVDDSQLPKDRFSAERLKGVDSTLKIQPAKLEDSAVYLCASSAGEGPTYEQYFGPGTRLTVT.

The rearrangement links TRBV27 to TRBJ2-7; D is perhaps TRBD1 (6 bases). CDR1 and CDR2 from the germline V gene are MNHEY and SMNVEV (reference sequence). Trimming cost V 3 bases and J 5 bases, with 11 bases left between them. The CDR3 runs 13 residues. CDR3 nucleotide sequence: TGTGCCAGCAGTTTCAGGGGTTTCCACGAGCAGTACTTC. It encodes CASSFRGFHEQYF.

The J gene is TRBJ2-2, the V gene TRBV4-2; 8 bases line up with TRBD2. Per germline, CDR1 LGHNA and CDR2 YNFKEQ. The V segment lost 4 bases and the J segment 6 bases; nucleotides outside the gene matches: 7. CDR3 length: 15 amino acids. In nucleotides, the CDR3 is TGTGCCAGCAGCCTCGAGCGGGAGACCGCCGGGGAGCTGTTTTTT. This translates into CASSLERETAGELFF.

V is TRBV15 and J is TRBJ2-5; no clear D. Germline CDR1 reads LNHNV; CDR2 reads YYDKDF (reference sequence). Between the trimmed V and J ends, which lost 5 bases and 1 base, there was a span of 8 bases. CDR3 length: 13 residues. CDR3 residues: CATSQILQETQYF. The CDR3 bases are TGTGCCACCAGCCAAATACTCCAAGAGACCCAGTACTTC.

The rearrangement uses TRBV5-1 and TRBJ1-1; D gene unclear. Per the germline V gene, CDR1 is SGHRS and CDR2 is YFSETQ. The CDR3 extends over 19 amino acids. Trimming left V 4 bases short and J 1 base short, with 26 bases between. Here the CDR3 reads CASSPPGRREKDENTEAFF. CDR3 coding DNA: TGCGCCAGCAGCCCGCCGGGTCGGAGGGAAAAAGACGAGAACACTGAAGCTTTCTTT. The full variable domain, in which reference TRBV5-1 and TRBJ1-1 provide the parts outside the CDR3, is KAGVTQTPRYLIKTRGQQVTLSCSPISGHRSVSWYQQTPGQGLQFLFEYFSETQRNKGNFPGRFSGRQFSNSRSEMNVSTLELGDSALYLCASSPPGRREKDENTEAFFGQGTRLTVV.

The V call is TRBV6-5, the J call TRBJ2-5, with TRBD2 matching over 10 bases. Germline CDR1 MNHEY, CDR2 SVGAGI. Trimming cost V 3 bases and J 5 bases; bases outside gene matches: 9. The CDR3 is 16 amino acids. Here the CDR3 reads CASSYRSGRARETQYF. In nucleotides, the CDR3 is TGTGCCAGCAGTTATAGGAGCGGGAGGGCCCGGGAGACCCAGTACTTC.

V gene TRBV7-9 combines with J gene TRBJ1-2, with 7 bases lining up with TRBD1. Germline V gene lookup returns CDR1 SEHNR and CDR2 FQNEAQ (reference sequence). The CDR3 runs 17 residues. J was trimmed by 3 bases and V by 1 base; bases with no gene match: 11. CDR3 loop: CASSLVAAGTAYYGYTF. CDR3 in DNA: TGTGCCAGCAGCTTAGTAGCAGCCGGGACAGCTTACTATGGCTACACCTTC.

There are a few counts of this clone. The V gene is TRBV2, the J gene TRBJ2-5; TRBD2 agrees at 8 bases. Germline V gene data show CDR1 as SNHLY and CDR2 as FYNNEI. V gave up 6 bases and J gave up 2 bases; unmatched junction bases: 5. The CDR3 runs to 14 residues. CDR3 DNA: TGTGCCAGCAGGCAGCGGGGGCGTCAAGAGACCCAGTACTTC. Its translation: CASRQRGRQETQYF.

For the CDR3, the DNA is TGTGCCAGCAGTCACGGTTTTGGTGGGAACACTGAAGCTTTCTTT. Its protein product is CASSHGFGGNTEAFF. The rearrangement uses TRBV27 and TRBJ1-1; D unclear. Trimming removed 5 bases from V and 1 base from J, with 14 bases in between. This CDR3 comprises 15 residues. CDR1 is MNHEY and CDR2 is SMNVEV in the germline V gene (reference sequence).

The chain uses TRBV6-5 and TRBJ1-2; perhaps TRBD1 as D (5 bases). Germline CDR1 reads MNHEY; CDR2 reads SVGAGI. Trimming removed 0 bases at V and 3 bases at J, with 14 bases between. This CDR3 spans 16 amino acids. The CDR3 DNA reads as TGTGCCAGCAGTTACTCCAGGACACCCGGTGACTATGGCTACACCTTC. The encoded protein is CASSYSRTPGDYGYTF.

Worth noting for this clone: Different DNA sequences within this sample yield the same CDR3. V and J are TRBV11-3 and TRBJ2-5, with 16 bases aligning to TRBD2. CDR1 and CDR2 from the germline V gene are SGHNT and YENEEA. After removal of 5 bases from V and 5 bases from J, the junction contained 5 bases not matched to a gene. This CDR3 region has 16 residues. CDR3 coding DNA: TGTGCCAGCAGCCCCGGGACTAGCGGGAGGGAGGAGACCCAGTACTTC. As protein: CASSPGTSGREETQYF.

This chain uses TRBV4-3 with TRBJ2-7; 15 positions match TRBD2. Trimming removed 4 bases from V and 5 bases from J; junction bases left unmatched: 6. Looked up from germline, CDR1 is LGHNA and CDR2 is YSLEER. CDR3 size: 16 residues. This CDR3 reads CASSRGTSGRTDEQYF. The CDR3 bases are TGCGCCAGCAGCCGCGGGACTAGCGGGAGGACGGACGAGCAGTACTTC.

The rearrangement joins TRBV7-2 to TRBJ2-7; a possible D gene is TRBD1 (6 bases). V was trimmed by 4 bases and J by 3 bases, leaving 10 bases between them. Germline CDR1 SGHTA, CDR2 FQGNSA. The CDR3 extends over 13 amino acids. The CDR3 DNA is TGTGCCAGCAGCTCATCACAGGGCTACGAGCAGTACTTC. It translates to CASSSSQGYEQYF. The whole variable domain, filled in from reference TRBV7-2 and TRBJ2-7, reads GAGVSQSPSNKVTEKGKDVELRCDPISGHTALYWYRQSLGQGLEFLIYFQGNSAPDKSGLPSDRFSAERTGGSVSTLTIQRTQQEDSAVYLCASSSSQGYEQYFGPGTRLTVT.

This chain uses TRBV9 with TRBJ2-7, with D possibly TRBD1 on 6 matching bases. The CDR3 sequence is 14 residues long. Trimming took off 2 bases at V and 3 bases at J, with 12 bases between the two ends. Germline V gene data show CDR1 as SGDLS and CDR2 as YYNGEE. The CDR3 DNA reads TGTGCCAGCAGCGTGGCCGCACAGGGCTACGAGCAGTACTTC. Translation: CASSVAAQGYEQYF.

This clone was found a few times. V and J are TRBV30 and TRBJ1-5; no firm D call. Germline-derived CDR1 and CDR2 are GTSNPN and SVGIG (reference sequence). V was shortened by 0 bases and J by 4 bases, with 22 bases between the two germline ends. The CDR3 length is 18 residues. The CDR3 spells CAWSVPFRGPILNQPQHF. DNA for the CDR3: TGTGCCTGGAGTGTCCCGTTCCGGGGTCCAATCTTGAATCAGCCCCAGCATTTT.

This chain uses TRBV27 with TRBJ2-5; D call uncertain. The germline V gene encodes CDR1 MNHEY and CDR2 SMNVEV (reference sequence). Deletions cut 6 bases from V and 1 base from J, with 18 bases between. The CDR3 totals 16 residues. The DNA of the CDR3 is TGTGCCAGCAGCCCCCTACCCCTGCGGTCCCAAGAGACCCAGTACTTC. It is translated as CASSPLPLRSQETQYF.

The chain has TRBV6-5 and TRBJ1-2, with 8 positions matching TRBD1. Germline V lookup: CDR1 MNHEY, CDR2 SVGAGI. The CDR3 runs to 16 residues. J gave up 1 base and V 4 bases, and 8 bases lay outside the gene matches. This CDR3 is CASSSLDRGDNYGYTF. DNA for the CDR3: TGTGCCAGCAGTTCCCTCGACAGGGGCGATAACTATGGCTACACCTTC.

This sequence joins TRBV14 and TRBJ2-1, with D tentatively TRBD2 (6 bases). The germline V gene encodes CDR1 SGHDN and CDR2 FVKESK. This CDR3 is built from 16 residues. V was clipped by 1 base and J by 5 bases, with 15 bases between them. DNA for the CDR3: TGTGCCAGCAGCCAAGTTAGAACGGGACTCCACAATGAGCAGTTCTTC. Protein product: CASSQVRTGLHNEQFF.

The chain has TRBV5-4 and TRBJ1-1, with unresolved D. Germline V gives CDR1 SGHNT, CDR2 YYREEE (reference sequence). V was clipped by 6 bases and J by 2 bases, with 11 bases between them. The CDR3 length is 13 residues. CDR3 sequence reads: CASKREGNTEAFF. CDR3 bases: TGTGCCAGCAAGCGGGAAGGAAACACTGAAGCTTTCTTT.

The rearrangement uses TRBV6-1 and TRBJ2-7, with 11 bases that match TRBD2. The germline V gene encodes CDR1 MNHNS and CDR2 SASEGT. This CDR3 spans 16 amino acids. The ends lost 0 bases at V and 4 bases at J; junction bases unmatched: 5. The CDR3 DNA reads as TGTGCCAGCAGTGAAGCTCTCCTAGCGGGAGGATACGAGCAGTACTTC. Translating it yields CASSEALLAGGYEQYF.

This clone was detected only a few times. This chain joins TRBV4-3 and TRBJ2-7; D is unclear. This CDR3 has 14 residues. In germline, CDR1 is LGHNA, CDR2 YSLEER. The V and J ends lost 1 base and 3 bases respectively, with 10 bases between them. CDR3 sequence: CASSQAMSGYEQYF. DNA of the CDR3: TGCGCCAGCAGCCAAGCGATGTCGGGCTACGAGCAGTACTTC.

Here the CDR3 DNA reads TGTGCTAGTGGGCTCAGCCGGGACAGTCGAGTATATAGCAATCAGCCCCAGCATTTT. Translation gives CASGLSRDSRVYSNQPQHF. The chain couples TRBV12-5 to TRBJ1-5, with 7 bases fitting TRBD1. V shed 6 bases, J shed 0 bases, and the junction held 17 bases outside the gene matches. The CDR3 runs 19 residues. Germline CDR1 reads LGHNT; CDR2 reads FRNRAP.